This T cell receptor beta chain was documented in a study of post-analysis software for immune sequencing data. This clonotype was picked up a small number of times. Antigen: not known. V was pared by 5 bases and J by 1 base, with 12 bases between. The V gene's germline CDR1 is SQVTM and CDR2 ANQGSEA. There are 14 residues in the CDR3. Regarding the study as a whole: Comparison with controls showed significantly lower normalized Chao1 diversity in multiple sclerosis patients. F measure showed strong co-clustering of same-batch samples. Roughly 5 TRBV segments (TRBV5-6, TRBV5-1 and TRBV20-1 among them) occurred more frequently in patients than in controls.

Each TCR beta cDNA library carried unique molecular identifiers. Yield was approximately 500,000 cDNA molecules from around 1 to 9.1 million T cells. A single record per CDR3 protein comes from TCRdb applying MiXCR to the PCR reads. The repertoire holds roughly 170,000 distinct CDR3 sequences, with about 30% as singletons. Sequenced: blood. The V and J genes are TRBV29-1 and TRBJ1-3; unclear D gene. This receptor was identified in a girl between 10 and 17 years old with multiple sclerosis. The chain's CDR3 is CSVKGVASGNTIYF. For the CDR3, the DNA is TGCAGCGTTAAAGGAGTAGCGTCTGGAAACACCATATATTTT.